The clone carrying this T cell receptor (beta chain) appeared once. Its matching antigen is unknown. These data belong to a study of long-term antiretroviral therapy in people with HIV. Samples were assayed with immunoSEQ v3.0 at survey level. Using immunoSEQ multiplex PCR, the repertoire was profiled, and TCRdb retains in-frame clones only, with some absent. Altogether 25,000 to 35,000 clones are present, around 95% being singletons, with the ten largest covering about 8%. Overall study findings and caveats: Adherence to ART, viral resistance and therapy changes lacked any data. Clones with expansion before ART led the repertoire at all time points.

The CDR3 contains 15 residues. The ends were cut back, 2 bases at V and 1 base at J, with 11 bases in the middle. Germline lookup yields CDR1 LNHNV and CDR2 YYDKDF (reference sequence). This sample comprised unsorted PBMCs, obtained 5.3 years after starting antiretroviral therapy. The chain carries TRBV15 and TRBJ1-1; D not certain. The TCR originated in a man under 40 with HIV. CDR3 amino acids: CATSRPLGWNTEAFF. The CDR3 region has the DNA TGTGCCACCAGCAGACCCTTGGGGTGGAACACTGAAGCTTTCTTT.